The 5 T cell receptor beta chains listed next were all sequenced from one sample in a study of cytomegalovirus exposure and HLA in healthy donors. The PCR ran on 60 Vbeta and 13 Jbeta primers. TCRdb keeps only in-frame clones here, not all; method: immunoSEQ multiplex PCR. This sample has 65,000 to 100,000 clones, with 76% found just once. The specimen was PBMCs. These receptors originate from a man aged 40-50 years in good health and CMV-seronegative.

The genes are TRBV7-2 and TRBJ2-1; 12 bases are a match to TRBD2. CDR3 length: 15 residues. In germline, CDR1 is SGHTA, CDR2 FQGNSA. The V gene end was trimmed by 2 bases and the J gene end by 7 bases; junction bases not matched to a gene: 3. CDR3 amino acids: CASSLLAGGPNEQFF. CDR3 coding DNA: TGTGCCAGCAGCTTACTAGCGGGGGGGCCAAATGAGCAGTTCTTC. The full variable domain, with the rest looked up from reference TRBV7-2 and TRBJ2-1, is GAGVSQSPSNKVTEKGKDVELRCDPISGHTALYWYRQSLGQGLEFLIYFQGNSAPDKSGLPSDRFSAERTGGSVSTLTIQRTQQEDSAVYLCASSLLAGGPNEQFFGPGTRLTVL.

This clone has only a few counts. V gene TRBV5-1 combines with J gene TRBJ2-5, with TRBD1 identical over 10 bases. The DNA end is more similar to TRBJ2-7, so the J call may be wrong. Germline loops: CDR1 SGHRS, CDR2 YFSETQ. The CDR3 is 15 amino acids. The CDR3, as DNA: TGCGCCAGCAGCGCGCCGACAGGGGGCGTCTACGAGCAGTACTTC. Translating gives CASSAPTGGVYEQYF.

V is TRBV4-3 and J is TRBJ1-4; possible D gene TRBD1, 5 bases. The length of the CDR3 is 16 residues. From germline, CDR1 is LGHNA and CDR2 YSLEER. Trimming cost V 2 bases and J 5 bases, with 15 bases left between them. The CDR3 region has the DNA TGCGCCAGCAGCCAATTAGCGGGACTTGGAAATGAAAAACTGTTTTTT. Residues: CASSQLAGLGNEKLFF.

CDR3 coding DNA: TGTGCCAGCAGCTTAGTGGCTAGCGGGGGGCCCGGGGAGCTGTTTTTT. This encodes CASSLVASGGPGELFF. The V and J genes are TRBV11-2 and TRBJ2-2, with 11 bases that match TRBD2. In germline, CDR1 is SGHAT, CDR2 FQNNGV. Trimming cost V 1 base and J 6 bases; bases outside gene matches: 4. The CDR3 consists of 16 residues.

The CDR3 DNA follows: TGTGCCAGCAGCGTAGATTGGCTTAATCAGCCCCAGCATTTT. Protein product: CASSVDWLNQPQHF. The V gene is TRBV9, the J gene TRBJ1-5, with D unresolved. Germline V gene data show CDR1 as SGDLS and CDR2 as YYNGEE. CDR3 length: 14 residues. V lost 0 bases and J 4 bases, leaving 8 bases between the germline ends.